This section outlines one TCR beta chain sequence together with its context. As yet, its antigen is unknown. Graves' hyperthyroidism without ophthalmopathy progression within 18 months was termed stable. Exclusion of patients followed from uncontrolled infection, other autoimmune disease, pregnancy or lactation. TCR beta CDR3 sequences were amplified from RNA transcripts. With the HTBI primer set, the TCR CDR3 went through a first round of RT-PCR. Using its own MiXCR run on the multiplex PCR reads, TCRdb lists one record per CDR3 protein. Here the sample spans over 500,000 distinct CDR3 sequences, 12% to 15% being singletons. This sample stems from a study of T cells in Graves' hyperthyroidism and ophthalmopathy. Study-wide results and caveats: Within blood appeared most thyroid clonotypes that had expanded above 0.001.

The V end was cut by 3 bases, the J end by 0 bases, with 21 bases between. The germline V gene has CDR1 GTSNPN and CDR2 SVGIG (reference sequence). The CDR3 spans 17 residues. J is TRBJ2-7 and V is TRBV30; no clear D. This clonotype was sampled from a woman aged 40 to 50 with Graves' hyperthyroidism. Sequencing input: blood. In nucleotides, the CDR3 is TGTGCCTGGAGCCACCCGGCCAGCCGACTTAGCTCCTACGAGCAGTACTTC. This sequence encodes CAWSHPASRLSSYEQYF.